Below are 3 T cell receptor beta chains sequenced from a single sample in a study of early T cells in non-severe SARS-CoV-2 infection. MiXCR, applied by TCRdb to the 5' RACE reads, yields one record per CDR3 protein. The data hold 60,000 or so distinct CDR3 sequences, with around 9% observed a single time. The specimen was whole blood. These receptors all come from an adult who was a healthcare worker with PCR-confirmed SARS-CoV-2 infection or an uninfected control (not recorded which).

The gene calls are TRBV27 and TRBJ2-7; D is perhaps TRBD2 (6 bases). The CDR3 consists of 15 residues. V lost 3 bases and J 1 base, leaving 13 bases between the germline ends. Germline CDR1 reads MNHEY; CDR2 reads SMNVEV (reference sequence). The CDR3 here is CASSFGRGPSYEQYF. The CDR3 DNA reads as TGTGCCAGCAGTTTTGGGCGGGGACCTTCCTACGAGCAGTACTTC.

The chain combines TRBV12-3 or TRBV12-4 with TRBJ2-6; D is uncertain. The V end was cut by 3 bases, the J end by 4 bases, with 10 bases between. This CDR3 is built from 15 residues. The CDR3 reads CASSFWVSGANVLTF. Here the CDR3 DNA reads TGTGCCAGCAGTTTTTGGGTGTCCGGGGCCAACGTCCTGACTTTC.

V is TRBV5-5 and J is TRBJ1-4, with TRBD1 as a possible D gene (5 bases). The V end lost 7 bases, the J end lost 8 bases, and 12 bases lay between the germline ends. This CDR3 comprises 12 residues. Germline CDR1 reads SGHKS; CDR2 reads YYEKEE (reference sequence). CDR3 nucleotide sequence: TGTGCCAGCGGAGGGGTAATCGAAAAACTGTTTTTT. It yields the protein CASGGVIEKLFF.